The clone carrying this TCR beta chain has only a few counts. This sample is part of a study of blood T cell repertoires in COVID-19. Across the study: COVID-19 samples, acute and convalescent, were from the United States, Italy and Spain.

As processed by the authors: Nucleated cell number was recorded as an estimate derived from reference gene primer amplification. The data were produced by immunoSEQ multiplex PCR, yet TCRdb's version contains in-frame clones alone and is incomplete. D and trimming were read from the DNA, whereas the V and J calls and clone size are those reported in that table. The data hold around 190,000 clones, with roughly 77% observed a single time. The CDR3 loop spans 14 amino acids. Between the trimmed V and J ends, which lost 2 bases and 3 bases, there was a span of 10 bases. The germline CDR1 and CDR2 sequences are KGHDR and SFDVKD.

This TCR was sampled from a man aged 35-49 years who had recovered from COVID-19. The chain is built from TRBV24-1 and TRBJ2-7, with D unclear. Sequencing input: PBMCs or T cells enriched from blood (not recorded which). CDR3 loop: CATSDSLQVYEQYF. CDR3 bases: TGTGCCACCAGTGATTCTCTTCAGGTCTACGAGCAGTACTTC.